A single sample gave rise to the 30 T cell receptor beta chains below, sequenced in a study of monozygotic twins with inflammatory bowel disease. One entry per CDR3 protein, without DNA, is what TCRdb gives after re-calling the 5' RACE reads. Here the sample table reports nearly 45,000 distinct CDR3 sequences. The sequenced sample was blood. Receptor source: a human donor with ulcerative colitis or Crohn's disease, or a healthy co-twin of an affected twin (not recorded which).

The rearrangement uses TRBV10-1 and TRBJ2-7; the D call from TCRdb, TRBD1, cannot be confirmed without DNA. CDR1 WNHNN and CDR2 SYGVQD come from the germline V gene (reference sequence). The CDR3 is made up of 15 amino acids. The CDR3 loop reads CASSDFRQGDYEQYF.

CDR3 loop: CASSLSGGNEQFF. The chain employs TRBV27 and TRBJ2-1; the D call from TCRdb, TRBD1, cannot be confirmed without DNA. There are 13 residues in the CDR3. The germline V gene has CDR1 MNHEY and CDR2 SMNVEV (reference sequence).

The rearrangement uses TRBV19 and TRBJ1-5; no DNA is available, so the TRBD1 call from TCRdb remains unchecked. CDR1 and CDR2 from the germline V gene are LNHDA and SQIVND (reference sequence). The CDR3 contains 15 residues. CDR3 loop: CASSTTGGAGQPQHF.

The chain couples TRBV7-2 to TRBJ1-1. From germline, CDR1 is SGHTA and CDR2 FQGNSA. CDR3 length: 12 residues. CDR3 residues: CASSFPPPEAFF.

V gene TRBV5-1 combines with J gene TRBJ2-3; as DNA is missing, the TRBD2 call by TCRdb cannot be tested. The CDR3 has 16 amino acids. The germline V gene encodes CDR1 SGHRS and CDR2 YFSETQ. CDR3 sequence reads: CASSPGTRQGIDTQYF.

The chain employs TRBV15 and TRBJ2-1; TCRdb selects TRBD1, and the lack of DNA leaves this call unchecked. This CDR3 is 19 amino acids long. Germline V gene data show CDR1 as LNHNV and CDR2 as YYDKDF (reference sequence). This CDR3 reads CATSRVAITGASSYNEQFF.

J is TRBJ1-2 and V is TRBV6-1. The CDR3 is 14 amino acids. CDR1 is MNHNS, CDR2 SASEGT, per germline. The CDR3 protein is CASSELAGWTGYTF.

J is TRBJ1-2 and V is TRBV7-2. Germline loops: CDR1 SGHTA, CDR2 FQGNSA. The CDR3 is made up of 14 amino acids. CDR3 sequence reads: CASSLGQSNYGYTF.

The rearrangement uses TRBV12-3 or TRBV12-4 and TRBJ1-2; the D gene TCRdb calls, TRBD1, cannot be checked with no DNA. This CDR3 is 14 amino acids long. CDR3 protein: CASSAQGTFYGYTF.

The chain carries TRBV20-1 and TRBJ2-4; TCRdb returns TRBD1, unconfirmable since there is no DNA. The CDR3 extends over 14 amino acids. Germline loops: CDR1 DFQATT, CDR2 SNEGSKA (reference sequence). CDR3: CSPDPGSSKNIQYF.

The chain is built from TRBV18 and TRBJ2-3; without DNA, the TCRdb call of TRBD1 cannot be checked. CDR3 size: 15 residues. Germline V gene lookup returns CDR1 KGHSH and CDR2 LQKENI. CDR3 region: CASSPRDRGPDTQYF. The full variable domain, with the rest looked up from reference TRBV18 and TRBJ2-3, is NAGVMQNPRHLVRRRGQEARLRCSPMKGHSHVYWYRQLPEEGLKFMVYLQKENIIDESGMPKERFSAEFPKEGPSILRIQQVVRGDSAAYFCASSPRDRGPDTQYFGPGTRLTVL.

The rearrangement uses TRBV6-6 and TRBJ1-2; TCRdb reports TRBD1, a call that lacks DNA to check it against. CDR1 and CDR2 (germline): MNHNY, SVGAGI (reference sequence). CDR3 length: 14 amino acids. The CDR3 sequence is CASRYQGVGDGYTF.

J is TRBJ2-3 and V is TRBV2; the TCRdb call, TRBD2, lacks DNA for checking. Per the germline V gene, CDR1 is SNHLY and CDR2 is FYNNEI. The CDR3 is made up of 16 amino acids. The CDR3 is CASSAGLAGIGDTQYF.

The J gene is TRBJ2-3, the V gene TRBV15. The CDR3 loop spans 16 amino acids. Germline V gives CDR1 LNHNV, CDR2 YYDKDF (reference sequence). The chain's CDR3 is CATSRDKGRSTDTQYF.

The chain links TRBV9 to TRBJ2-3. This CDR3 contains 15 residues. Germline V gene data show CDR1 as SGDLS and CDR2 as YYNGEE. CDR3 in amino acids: CASSVSVDSTDTQYF. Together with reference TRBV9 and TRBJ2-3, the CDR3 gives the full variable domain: DSGVTQTPKHLITATGQRVTLRCSPRSGDLSVYWYQQSLDQGLQFLIQYYNGEERAKGNILERFSAQQFPDLHSELNLSSLELGDSALYFCASSVSVDSTDTQYFGPGTRLTVL.

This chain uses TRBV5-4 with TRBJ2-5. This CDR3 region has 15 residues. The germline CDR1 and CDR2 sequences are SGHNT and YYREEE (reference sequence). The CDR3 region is CASSSGLAGQETQYF. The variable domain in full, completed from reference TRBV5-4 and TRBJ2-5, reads ETGVTQSPTHLIKTRGQQVTLRCSSQSGHNTVSWYQQALGQGPQFIFQYYREEENGRGNFPPRFSGLQFPNYSSELNVNALELDDSALYLCASSSGLAGQETQYFGPGTRLLVL.

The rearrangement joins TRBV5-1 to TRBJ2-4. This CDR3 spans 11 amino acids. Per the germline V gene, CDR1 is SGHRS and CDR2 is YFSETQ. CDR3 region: CASSLGDMQYF.

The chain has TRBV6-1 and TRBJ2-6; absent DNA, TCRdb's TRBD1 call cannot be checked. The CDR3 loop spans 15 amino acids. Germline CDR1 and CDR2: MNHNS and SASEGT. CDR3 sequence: CASSLGRSGANVLTF.

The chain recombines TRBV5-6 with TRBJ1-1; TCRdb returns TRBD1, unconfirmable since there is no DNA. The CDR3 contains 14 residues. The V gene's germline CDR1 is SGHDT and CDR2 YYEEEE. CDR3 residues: CASSGRTGSTEAFF.

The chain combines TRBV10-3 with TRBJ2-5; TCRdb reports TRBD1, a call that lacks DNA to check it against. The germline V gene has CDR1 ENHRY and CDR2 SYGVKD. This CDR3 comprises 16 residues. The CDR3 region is CAISESTSGTGETQYF.

The chain's CDR3 is CASSLLGGQETQYF. This chain joins TRBV5-5 and TRBJ2-5. The CDR3 is 14 amino acids. Germline V gene data show CDR1 as SGHKS and CDR2 as YYEKEE (reference sequence).

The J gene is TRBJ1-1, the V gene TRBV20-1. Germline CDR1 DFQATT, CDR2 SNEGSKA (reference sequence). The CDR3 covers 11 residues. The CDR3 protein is CSGRGFTEAFF.

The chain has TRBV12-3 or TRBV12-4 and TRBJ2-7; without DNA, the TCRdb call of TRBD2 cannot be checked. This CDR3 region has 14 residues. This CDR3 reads CASSFIGSSYEQYF.

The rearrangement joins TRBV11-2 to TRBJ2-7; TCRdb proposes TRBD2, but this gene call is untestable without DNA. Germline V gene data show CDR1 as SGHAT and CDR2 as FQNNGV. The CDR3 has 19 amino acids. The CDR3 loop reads CASSLEALSGSGRSYEQYF.

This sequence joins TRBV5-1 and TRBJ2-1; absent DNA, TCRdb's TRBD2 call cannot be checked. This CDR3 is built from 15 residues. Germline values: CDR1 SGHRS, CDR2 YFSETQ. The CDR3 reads CASSLTGTRPNEQFF.

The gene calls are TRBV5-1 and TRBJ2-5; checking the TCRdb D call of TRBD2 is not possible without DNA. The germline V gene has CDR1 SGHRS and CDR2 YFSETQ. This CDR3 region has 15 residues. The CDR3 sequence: CASSLAPSGQETQYF.

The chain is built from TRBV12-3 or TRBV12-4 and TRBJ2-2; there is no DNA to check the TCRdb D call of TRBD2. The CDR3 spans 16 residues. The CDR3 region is CASSWLAGALTGELFF.

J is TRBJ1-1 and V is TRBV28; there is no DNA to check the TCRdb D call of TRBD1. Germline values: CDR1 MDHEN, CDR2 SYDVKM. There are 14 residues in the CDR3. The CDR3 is CASSYLQGLLPAFF. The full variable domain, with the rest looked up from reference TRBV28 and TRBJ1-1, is DVKVTQSSRYLVKRTGEKVFLECVQDMDHENMFWYRQDPGLGLRLIYFSYDVKMKEKGDIPEGYSVSREKKERFSLILESASTNQTSMYLCASSYLQGLLPAFFGQGTRLTVV.

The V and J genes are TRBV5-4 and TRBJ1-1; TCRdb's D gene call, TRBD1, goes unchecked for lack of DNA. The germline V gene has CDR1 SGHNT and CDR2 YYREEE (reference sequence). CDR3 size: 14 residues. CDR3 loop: CASSLIDRNTEAFF.

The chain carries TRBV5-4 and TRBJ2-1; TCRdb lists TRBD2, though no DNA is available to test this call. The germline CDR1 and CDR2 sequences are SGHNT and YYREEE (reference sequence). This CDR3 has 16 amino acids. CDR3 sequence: CASSSKAGGSYNEQFF.